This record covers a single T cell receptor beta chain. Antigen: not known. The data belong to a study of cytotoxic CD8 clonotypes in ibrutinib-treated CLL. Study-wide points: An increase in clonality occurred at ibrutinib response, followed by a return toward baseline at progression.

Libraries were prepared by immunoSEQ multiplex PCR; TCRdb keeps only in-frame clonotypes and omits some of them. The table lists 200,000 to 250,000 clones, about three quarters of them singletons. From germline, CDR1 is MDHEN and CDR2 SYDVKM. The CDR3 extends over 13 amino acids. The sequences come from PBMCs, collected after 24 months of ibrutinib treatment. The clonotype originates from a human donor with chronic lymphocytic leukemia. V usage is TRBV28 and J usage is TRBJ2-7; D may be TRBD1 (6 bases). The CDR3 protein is CAFSGQPTYEQYF. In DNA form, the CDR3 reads TGTGCTTTCAGTGGACAGCCCACCTACGAGCAGTACTTC.